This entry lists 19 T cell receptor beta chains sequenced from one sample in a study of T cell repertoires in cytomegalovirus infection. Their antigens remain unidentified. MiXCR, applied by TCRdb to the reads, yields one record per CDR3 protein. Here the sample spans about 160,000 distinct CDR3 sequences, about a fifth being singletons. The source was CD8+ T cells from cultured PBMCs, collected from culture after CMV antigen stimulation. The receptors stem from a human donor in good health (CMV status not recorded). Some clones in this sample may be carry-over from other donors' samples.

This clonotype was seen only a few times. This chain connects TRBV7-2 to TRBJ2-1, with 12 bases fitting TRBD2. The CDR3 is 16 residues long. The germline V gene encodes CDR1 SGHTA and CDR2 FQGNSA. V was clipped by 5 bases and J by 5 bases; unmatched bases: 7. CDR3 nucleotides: TGTGCCAGCAGCCCCGAACTAGCGGGGGGCCACAATGAGCAGTTCTTC. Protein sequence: CASSPELAGGHNEQFF.

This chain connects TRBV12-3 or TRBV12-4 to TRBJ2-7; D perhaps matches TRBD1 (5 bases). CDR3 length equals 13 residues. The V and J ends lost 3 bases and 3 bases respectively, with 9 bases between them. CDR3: CASSFQGIYEQYF. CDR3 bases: TGTGCCAGCAGTTTTCAGGGAATCTACGAGCAGTACTTC.

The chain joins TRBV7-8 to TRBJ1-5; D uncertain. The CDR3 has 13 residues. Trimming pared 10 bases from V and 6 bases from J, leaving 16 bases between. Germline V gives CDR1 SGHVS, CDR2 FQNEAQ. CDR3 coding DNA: TGTGCCACCTGGGAGGGAGGCGGTCAGCCCCAGCATTTT. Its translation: CATWEGGGQPQHF.

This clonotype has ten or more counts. The CDR3 coding sequence is TGTGCCAGCAGTTTATACAGGCAAGAGACCCAGTACTTC. Its translation is CASSLYRQETQYF. The genes are TRBV28 and TRBJ2-5; D may be TRBD1 (5 bases). Trimming stripped 1 base from V and 2 bases from J, with 5 bases between. The CDR3 is made up of 13 amino acids. CDR1 and CDR2 from the germline V gene are MDHEN and SYDVKM.

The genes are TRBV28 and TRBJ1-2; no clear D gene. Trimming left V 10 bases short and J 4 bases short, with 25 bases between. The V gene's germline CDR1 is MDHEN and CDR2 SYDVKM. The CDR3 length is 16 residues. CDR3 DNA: TGTGCCATCCTTGACAAGATAATAACACCGCTCTATGGCTACACCTTC. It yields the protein CAILDKIITPLYGYTF.

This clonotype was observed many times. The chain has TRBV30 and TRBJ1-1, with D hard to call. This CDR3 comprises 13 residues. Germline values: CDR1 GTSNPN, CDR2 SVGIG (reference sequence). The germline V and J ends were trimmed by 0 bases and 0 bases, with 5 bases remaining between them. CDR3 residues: CAWSVTVNTEAFF. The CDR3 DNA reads TGTGCCTGGAGTGTAACGGTGAACACTGAAGCTTTCTTT.

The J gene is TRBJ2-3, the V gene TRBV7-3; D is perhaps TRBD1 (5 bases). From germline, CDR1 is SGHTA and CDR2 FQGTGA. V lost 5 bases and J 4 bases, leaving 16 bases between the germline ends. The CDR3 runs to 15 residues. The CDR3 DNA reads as TGTGCCAGCAGCCCACCCCGCCAGGGCGCAGATACGCAGTATTTT. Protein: CASSPPRQGADTQYF.

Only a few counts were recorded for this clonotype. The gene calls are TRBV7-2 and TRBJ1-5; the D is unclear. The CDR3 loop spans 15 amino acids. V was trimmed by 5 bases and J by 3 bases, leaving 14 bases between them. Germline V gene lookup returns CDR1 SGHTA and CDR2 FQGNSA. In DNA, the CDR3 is TGTGCCAGCAGCGTGCAGGAGACGATCAATCAGCCCCAGCATTTT. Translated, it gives CASSVQETINQPQHF.

In DNA, the CDR3 is TGTGCCAGCAGTCCCCCCGGAGTTGAGCAGTTCTTC. Its translation: CASSPPGVEQFF. The chain combines TRBV12-3 or TRBV12-4 with TRBJ2-1; no reliable D call. The CDR3 sequence is 12 residues long. The V end lost 5 bases, the J end lost 9 bases, and 11 bases lay between the germline ends.

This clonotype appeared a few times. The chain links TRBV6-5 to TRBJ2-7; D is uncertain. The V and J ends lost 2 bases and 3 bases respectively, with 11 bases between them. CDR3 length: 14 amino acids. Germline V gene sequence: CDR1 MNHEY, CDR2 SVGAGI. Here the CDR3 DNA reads TGTGCCAGCAGTTACGTTGATAGCTTCTACGAGCAGTACTTC. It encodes CASSYVDSFYEQYF.

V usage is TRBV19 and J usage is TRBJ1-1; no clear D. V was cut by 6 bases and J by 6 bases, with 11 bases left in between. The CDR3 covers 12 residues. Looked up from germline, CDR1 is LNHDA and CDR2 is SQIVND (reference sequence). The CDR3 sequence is CASSFHGSEAFF. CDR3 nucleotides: TGTGCCAGTAGCTTTCACGGGTCTGAAGCTTTCTTT. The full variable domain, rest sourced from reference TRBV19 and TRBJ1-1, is DGGITQSPKYLFRKEGQNVTLSCEQNLNHDAMYWYRQDPGQGLRLIYYSQIVNDFQKGDIAEGYSVSREKKESFPLTVTSAQKNPTAFYLCASSFHGSEAFFGQGTRLTVV.

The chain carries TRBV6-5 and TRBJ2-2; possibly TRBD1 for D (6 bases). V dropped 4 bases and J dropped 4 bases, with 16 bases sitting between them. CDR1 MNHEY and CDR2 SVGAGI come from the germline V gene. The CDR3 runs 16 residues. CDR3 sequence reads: CASSWKQGQRTGELFF. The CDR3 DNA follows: TGTGCCAGCAGTTGGAAACAAGGACAGCGCACCGGGGAGCTGTTTTTT.

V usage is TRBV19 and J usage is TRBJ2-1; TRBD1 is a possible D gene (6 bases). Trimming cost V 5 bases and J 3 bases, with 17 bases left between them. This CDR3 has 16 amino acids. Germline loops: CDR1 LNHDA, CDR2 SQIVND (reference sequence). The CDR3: CASSLSSQGFYNEQFF. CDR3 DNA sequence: TGTGCCAGTAGTTTGAGTTCACAGGGTTTCTACAATGAGCAGTTCTTC. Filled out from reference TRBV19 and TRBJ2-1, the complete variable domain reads DGGITQSPKYLFRKEGQNVTLSCEQNLNHDAMYWYRQDPGQGLRLIYYSQIVNDFQKGDIAEGYSVSREKKESFPLTVTSAQKNPTAFYLCASSLSSQGFYNEQFFGPGTRLTVL.

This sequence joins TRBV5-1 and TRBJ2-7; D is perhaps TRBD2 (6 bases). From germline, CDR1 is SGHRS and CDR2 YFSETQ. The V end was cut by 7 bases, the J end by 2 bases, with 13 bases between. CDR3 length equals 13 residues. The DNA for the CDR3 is TGCGCCAGCGTCGGCGGGGATCCCTACGAGCAGTACTTC. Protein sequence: CASVGGDPYEQYF.

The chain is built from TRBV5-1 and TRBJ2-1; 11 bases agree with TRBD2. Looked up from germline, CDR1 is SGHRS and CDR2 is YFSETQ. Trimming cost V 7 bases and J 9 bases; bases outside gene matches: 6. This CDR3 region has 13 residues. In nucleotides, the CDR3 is TGCGCCAGCGAAACTAGCGGGGGCGTTGAGCAGTTCTTC. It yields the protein CASETSGGVEQFF.

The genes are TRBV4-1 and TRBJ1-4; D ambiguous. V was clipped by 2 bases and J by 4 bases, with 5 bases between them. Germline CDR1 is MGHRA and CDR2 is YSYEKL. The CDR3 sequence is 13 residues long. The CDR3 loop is CASSQRLNEKLFF. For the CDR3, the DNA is TGCGCCAGCAGCCAACGACTTAATGAAAAACTGTTTTTT.

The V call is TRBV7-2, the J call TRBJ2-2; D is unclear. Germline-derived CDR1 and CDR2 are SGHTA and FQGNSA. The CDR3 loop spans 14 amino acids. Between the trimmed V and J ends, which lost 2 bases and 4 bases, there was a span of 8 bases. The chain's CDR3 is CASSLIKPTGELFF. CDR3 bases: TGTGCCAGCAGCTTAATTAAACCCACCGGGGAGCTGTTTTTT.

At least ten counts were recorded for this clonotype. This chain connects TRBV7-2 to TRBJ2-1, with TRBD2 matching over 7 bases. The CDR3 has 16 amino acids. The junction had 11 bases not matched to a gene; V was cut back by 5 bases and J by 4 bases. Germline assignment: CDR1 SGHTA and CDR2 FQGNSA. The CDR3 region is CASSEDPGGTYNEQFF. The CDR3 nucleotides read TGTGCCAGCAGCGAAGACCCGGGGGGAACTTACAATGAGCAGTTCTTC.

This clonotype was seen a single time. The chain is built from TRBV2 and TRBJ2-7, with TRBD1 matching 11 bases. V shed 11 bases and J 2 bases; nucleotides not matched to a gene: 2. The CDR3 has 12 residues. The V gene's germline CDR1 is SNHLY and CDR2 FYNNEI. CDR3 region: CAGGQGAYEQYF. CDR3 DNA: TGTGCCGGGGGACAGGGGGCCTACGAGCAGTACTTC.